Below are 16 T cell receptor beta chains sequenced from a single sample in a study of cytomegalovirus exposure and HLA in healthy donors. Clones were sequenced by immunoSEQ multiplex PCR, and TCRdb holds only the in-frame ones, with some missing. The repertoire holds some 110,000 clones, with 75% to 90% as singletons. The source material was PBMCs. Receptor source: a man aged 18 to 30 in good health and CMV-seropositive.

V and J are TRBV11-3 and TRBJ2-5; 8 nucleotides match TRBD1. The CDR3 totals 15 residues. After removal of 1 base from V and 4 bases from J, the junction contained 5 bases not matched to a gene. Per germline, CDR1 SGHNT and CDR2 YENEEA. The CDR3 loop is CASSLGGTGGETQYF. CDR3 DNA sequence: TGTGCCAGCAGCTTAGGTGGGACAGGTGGAGAGACCCAGTACTTC.

The chain recombines TRBV10-3 with TRBJ2-7; D possibly corresponds to TRBD2 (6 bases). This CDR3 region has 14 residues. Germline V lookup: CDR1 ENHRY, CDR2 SYGVKD. With 3 bases removed from V and 0 bases from J, the gap between germline ends came to 9 bases. The CDR3 here is CAISEPGGSYEQYF. CDR3 sequence (DNA): TGTGCCATCAGTGAACCCGGGGGCTCCTACGAGCAGTACTTC.

The chain has TRBV18 and TRBJ2-1; TRBD2 matches 13 bases. Per the germline V gene, CDR1 is KGHSH and CDR2 is LQKENI. This CDR3 has 20 amino acids. Trimming took 1 base from V and 1 from J; bases not matched to a gene: 10. The CDR3 DNA sequence: TGTGCCAGCTCACCACTAATCCCCACTAGCGGGGGGGCATCCTACAATGAGCAGTTCTTC. The encoded protein is CASSPLIPTSGGASYNEQFF. The whole variable domain, remainder taken from reference TRBV18 and TRBJ2-1, is NAGVMQNPRHLVRRRGQEARLRCSPMKGHSHVYWYRQLPEEGLKFMVYLQKENIIDESGMPKERFSAEFPKEGPSILRIQQVVRGDSAAYFCASSPLIPTSGGASYNEQFFGPGTRLTVL.

This clone was seen once. The chain joins TRBV10-2 to TRBJ2-5; unclear D gene. Germline values: CDR1 WSHSY, CDR2 SAAADI. Trimming removed 2 bases at V and 4 bases at J, with 2 bases between. The CDR3 is made up of 11 amino acids. CDR3 sequence (DNA): TGCGCCAGCAGTGAGCGAGAGACCCAGTACTTC. Translating gives CASSERETQYF.

J is TRBJ2-2 and V is TRBV4-1, with D possibly matching TRBD2 (5 bases). Per germline, CDR1 MGHRA and CDR2 YSYEKL. The CDR3 consists of 15 residues. V lost 1 base and J lost 4, with 10 bases in between. The CDR3 sequence is CASSQGRAATGELFF. The CDR3 bases are TGCGCCAGCAGCCAAGGGCGGGCAGCCACCGGGGAGCTGTTTTTT.

The V gene is TRBV5-1, the J gene TRBJ1-1; 7 bases agree with TRBD1. Trimming removed 4 bases from V and 0 bases from J; junction bases left unmatched: 9. Per the germline V gene, CDR1 is SGHRS and CDR2 is YFSETQ. The CDR3 runs to 16 residues. The CDR3 is CASSTTGTALNTEAFF. The CDR3, as DNA: TGCGCCAGCAGCACTACCGGGACAGCCTTGAACACTGAAGCTTTCTTT. Drawing the rest from reference TRBV5-1 and TRBJ1-1, the complete variable domain is KAGVTQTPRYLIKTRGQQVTLSCSPISGHRSVSWYQQTPGQGLQFLFEYFSETQRNKGNFPGRFSGRQFSNSRSEMNVSTLELGDSALYLCASSTTGTALNTEAFFGQGTRLTVV.

This rearrangement joins TRBV9 to TRBJ1-4; 9 positions match TRBD1. Trimming cost V 4 bases and J 8 bases; bases outside gene matches: 9. CDR1 is SGDLS, CDR2 YYNGEE, per germline. The CDR3 is made up of 15 amino acids. CDR3 sequence (DNA): TGTGCCAGCAGCCCCGGGGACAGGGATGCGGAAAAACTGTTTTTT. It encodes CASSPGDRDAEKLFF.

This clone was seen a single time. The rearrangement uses TRBV5-1 and TRBJ2-5; perhaps TRBD2 as D (5 bases). CDR1 is SGHRS, CDR2 YFSETQ, per germline. CDR3 length: 17 amino acids. V dropped 4 bases and J dropped 4 bases, with 23 bases sitting between them. The chain's CDR3 is CASSPALMAGRGETQYF. The CDR3 DNA is TGCGCCAGCAGCCCCGCCCTCATGGCGGGCCGCGGAGAGACCCAGTACTTC.

This chain uses TRBV27 with TRBJ2-1; D call uncertain. The CDR3 extends over 13 amino acids. Trimming pared 2 bases from V and 7 bases from J, leaving 9 bases between. Per the germline V gene, CDR1 is MNHEY and CDR2 is SMNVEV (reference sequence). CDR3 DNA sequence: TGTGCCAGCAGTTTACCCAGTATTAATGAGCAGTTCTTC. It specifies CASSLPSINEQFF.

This chain joins TRBV27 and TRBJ2-7, with 11 bases matching TRBD1. This CDR3 spans 12 amino acids. Germline V CDR1 and CDR2: MNHEY, SMNVEV (reference sequence). Germline trimming cut 8 bases from V and 6 bases from J; bases unmatched to any gene: 3. For the CDR3, the DNA is TGTGCCAGCGGGACAGGGGGTGGCGAGCAGTACTTC. It is translated as CASGTGGGEQYF.

The chain joins TRBV19 to TRBJ2-7, with D possibly being TRBD2 (6 bases). This CDR3 spans 13 amino acids. Looked up from germline, CDR1 is LNHDA and CDR2 is SQIVND (reference sequence). The V end lost 5 bases, the J end lost 3 bases, and 11 bases lay between the germline ends. The CDR3 DNA reads TGTGCCAGTAGTCGCCCGGAGGGCTACGAGCAGTACTTC. It codes for CASSRPEGYEQYF.

This clone was recorded a few times. The V call is TRBV25-1, the J call TRBJ1-6; D may be TRBD1 (6 bases). Trimming left V 5 bases short and J 6 bases short, with 11 bases between. The CDR3 totals 14 residues. CDR1 is MGHDK, CDR2 SYGVNS, per germline. CDR3 nucleotides: TGTGCCAGCAGTCCGACAGGAAGTAATTCACCCCTCCACTTT. It specifies CASSPTGSNSPLHF.

The rearrangement uses TRBV6-6 and TRBJ2-7; no clear D gene. V lost 7 bases, J lost 0 bases, and 13 bases lay in between. This CDR3 has 14 residues. Germline assignment: CDR1 MNHNY and CDR2 SVGAGI (reference sequence). CDR3 sequence reads: CASKPRGSSYEQYF. The CDR3 coding sequence is TGTGCCAGCAAGCCCAGAGGCAGCTCCTACGAGCAGTACTTC.

The chain is built from TRBV4-3 and TRBJ2-3; TRBD2 might be the D (6 bases). V shed 0 bases and J shed 0 bases, with 19 bases lying between them. This CDR3 spans 19 amino acids. Looked up from germline, CDR1 is LGHNA and CDR2 is YSLEER. CDR3 in amino acids: CASSQDLRGRVGSTDTQYF. CDR3 sequence (DNA): TGCGCCAGCAGCCAAGATTTGCGGGGTAGGGTTGGAAGCACAGATACGCAGTATTTT.

The table lists this clone with a count of one. The V and J genes are TRBV4-1 and TRBJ1-1; maybe TRBD1 (6 bases). CDR3 size: 15 residues. The V end lost 0 bases, the J end lost 10 bases, and 18 bases lay between the germline ends. Germline CDR1 is MGHRA and CDR2 is YSYEKL. The CDR3 nucleotides read TGCGCCAGCAGCCAAGAAGGCGGGGGCGGTTCGCGAGCTTTCTTT. Amino acids: CASSQEGGGGSRAFF.

The chain employs TRBV7-2 and TRBJ2-7; the D gene is possibly TRBD1 (7 bases). The CDR3 sequence is 17 residues long. In germline, CDR1 is SGHTA, CDR2 FQGNSA. Trimming stripped 5 bases from V and 4 bases from J, with 24 bases between. Here the CDR3 reads CASSPADRPSGRYEQYF. The CDR3 nucleotides read TGTGCCAGCAGCCCGGCGGACAGGCCAAGCGGGCGATACGAGCAGTACTTC.